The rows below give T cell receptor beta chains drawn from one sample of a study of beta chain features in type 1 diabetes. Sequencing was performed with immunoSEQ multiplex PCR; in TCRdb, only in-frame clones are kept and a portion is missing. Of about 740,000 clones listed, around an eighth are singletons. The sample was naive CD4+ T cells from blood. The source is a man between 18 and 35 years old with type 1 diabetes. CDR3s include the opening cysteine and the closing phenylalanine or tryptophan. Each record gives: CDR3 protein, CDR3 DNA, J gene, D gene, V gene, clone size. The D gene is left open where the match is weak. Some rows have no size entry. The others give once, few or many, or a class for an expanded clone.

CDR3: CASNQALRDTDTQYF; DNA: TGTGCCAGCAATCAGGCGTTGCGGGACACAGATACGCAGTATTTT; J: TRBJ2-3; D: -; V: TRBV2; size: few
CDR3: CASSRPGKGENEQYF; DNA: TGTGCCAGCAGCCGCCCAGGAAAGGGGGAGAACGAGCAGTACTTC; J: TRBJ2-7; D: -; V: TRBV14; size: few
CDR3: CASSLVVSGGQETQYF; DNA: TGCGCCAGCAGCTTGGTGGTGTCAGGGGGACAAGAGACCCAGTACTTC; J: TRBJ2-5; D: TRBD1; V: TRBV5-1; size: -
CDR3: CAISVDRDNSPLHF; DNA: TGTGCCATCAGTGTGGACAGGGATAATTCACCCCTCCACTTT; J: TRBJ1-6; D: TRBD1; V: TRBV10-3; size: few
CDR3: CASSPTPGQGANEQFF; DNA: TGTGCCAGCAGCCCGACCCCGGGACAGGGAGCAAATGAGCAGTTCTTC; J: TRBJ2-1; D: TRBD1; V: TRBV25-1; size: -
CDR3: CAISARGDGYTF; DNA: TGTGCCATCAGTGCCAGGGGCGATGGCTACACCTTC; J: TRBJ1-2; D: -; V: TRBV10-3; size: few
CDR3: CASSSEGGVNGYTF; DNA: TGTGCCAGCAGCTCGGAGGGAGGGGTAAATGGCTACACCTTC; J: TRBJ1-2; D: -; V: TRBV9; size: -
CDR3: CASSQGQGPKGETQYF; DNA: TGCGCCAGCAGCCAGGGACAGGGCCCGAAAGGGGAGACCCAGTACTTC; J: TRBJ2-5; D: TRBD1; V: TRBV4-1; size: -
CDR3: CAWRTGHVPLHF; DNA: TGTGCCTGGAGGACTGGACACGTCCCCCTCCACTTT; J: TRBJ1-6; D: -; V: TRBV30; size: -
CDR3: CASSEARTGPYNEQFF; DNA: TGTGCCAGCAGTGAGGCTCGGACAGGGCCCTACAATGAGCAGTTCTTC; J: TRBJ2-1; D: TRBD1; V: TRBV6-1; size: few
CDR3: CASSRGGSGKNQPQHF; DNA: TGCGCCAGCAGCCGAGGAGGGTCAGGCAAGAATCAGCCCCAGCATTTT; J: TRBJ1-5; D: -; V: TRBV23-1; size: few
CDR3: CASADGRTTEAFF; DNA: TGTGCCAGCGCCGATGGCAGGACCACTGAAGCTTTCTTT; J: TRBJ1-1; D: -; V: TRBV9; size: few
CDR3: CAWRQVYEQYF; DNA: TGTGCCTGGAGGCAGGTATACGAGCAGTACTTC; J: TRBJ2-7; D: -; V: TRBV30; size: -
CDR3: CASSEATLGETQYF; DNA: TGTGCCAGCAGTGAAGCGACGTTGGGGGAGACCCAGTACTTC; J: TRBJ2-5; D: -; V: TRBV2; size: few
CDR3: CVTRTNTEAFF; DNA: TGTGTCACGAGGACGAACACTGAAGCTTTCTTT; J: TRBJ1-1; D: -; V: TRBV6-5; size: few
CDR3: CASSPMDSKNTEAFF; DNA: TGTGCCAGCAGTCCAATGGACAGTAAGAACACTGAAGCTTTCTTT; J: TRBJ1-1; D: -; V: TRBV27; size: few
CDR3: CASVNIGDSPLHF; DNA: TGTGCCAGCGTAAACATCGGAGATTCACCCCTCCACTTT; J: TRBJ1-6; D: -; V: TRBV2; size: -
CDR3: CASLKQANTEAFF; DNA: TGTGCCAGCCTTAAGCAGGCGAACACTGAAGCTTTCTTT; J: TRBJ1-1; D: -; V: TRBV28; size: few
CDR3: CASSAGQGANTEAFF; DNA: TGTGCCAGCTCAGCCGGACAGGGGGCGAACACTGAAGCTTTCTTT; J: TRBJ1-1; D: TRBD1; V: TRBV18; size: few
CDR3: CSVATGIYGYTF; DNA: TGCAGCGTTGCGACAGGGATCTATGGCTACACCTTC; J: TRBJ1-2; D: TRBD1; V: TRBV29-1; size: -
CDR3: CASRANTGELFF; DNA: TGTGCCAGCAGGGCCAACACCGGGGAGCTGTTTTTT; J: TRBJ2-2; D: -; V: TRBV6-5; size: -
CDR3: CASSQSRVTRTDTQYF; DNA: TGCGCCAGCAGCCAATCAAGGGTTACCCGCACAGATACGCAGTATTTT; J: TRBJ2-3; D: -; V: TRBV4-1; size: few
CDR3: CASRRQDSYGYTF; DNA: TGTGCCAGCAGGCGACAGGACAGCTATGGCTACACCTTC; J: TRBJ1-2; D: -; V: TRBV2; size: few
CDR3: CASSQGVARGGYTF; DNA: TGTGCCAGCAGCCAAGGGGTCGCTCGGGGTGGCTACACCTTC; J: TRBJ1-2; D: -; V: TRBV14; size: -
CDR3: CASSYVGFLEAFF; DNA: TGTGCCAGCAGTTACGTGGGCTTTTTGGAGGCTTTCTTT; J: TRBJ1-1; D: -; V: TRBV6-6; size: -
CDR3: CASSTPTGERYNEQFF; DNA: TGCGCCAGCAGCACCCCGACAGGGGAGAGGTACAATGAGCAGTTCTTC; J: TRBJ2-1; D: TRBD1; V: TRBV5-1; size: few
CDR3: CASSPGPRGSGNEQFF; DNA: TGCGCCAGCAGCCCAGGTCCCAGGGGCTCGGGGAATGAGCAGTTCTTC; J: TRBJ2-1; D: -; V: TRBV5-1; size: few
CDR3: CSVDIGEDYGYTF; DNA: TGCAGCGTTGACATAGGGGAGGACTATGGCTACACCTTC; J: TRBJ1-2; D: -; V: TRBV29-1; size: few
CDR3: CASSLARGSQPQHF; DNA: TGTGCCAGCAGTTTAGCGAGGGGTAGTCAGCCCCAGCATTTT; J: TRBJ1-5; D: -; V: TRBV28; size: few
CDR3: CASSPQTANTGELFF; DNA: TGTGCCAGCAGCCCCCAGACAGCAAACACCGGGGAGCTGTTTTTT; J: TRBJ2-2; D: -; V: TRBV11-2; size: few
CDR3: CASSLEAQSSSPLHF; DNA: TGCGCCAGCAGCTTGGAGGCACAGAGCAGTTCACCCCTCCACTTT; J: TRBJ1-6; D: -; V: TRBV5-1; size: few
CDR3: CASSSPVTDTQYF; DNA: TGTGCCAGCAGCTCCCCGGTCACAGATACGCAGTATTTT; J: TRBJ2-3; D: -; V: TRBV7-2; size: few
CDR3: CASSLDRDADTQYF; DNA: TGTGCCAGCAGCTTGGACAGGGACGCAGATACGCAGTATTTT; J: TRBJ2-3; D: TRBD1; V: TRBV7-9; size: few
CDR3: CASSLRTSTDTQYF; DNA: TGCGCCAGCAGCCTACGGACTAGCACAGATACGCAGTATTTT; J: TRBJ2-3; D: -; V: TRBV5-1; size: -
CDR3: CASSLGVNTEAFF; DNA: TGCGCCAGCAGCTTGGGGGTGAACACTGAAGCTTTCTTT; J: TRBJ1-1; D: -; V: TRBV5-1; size: few